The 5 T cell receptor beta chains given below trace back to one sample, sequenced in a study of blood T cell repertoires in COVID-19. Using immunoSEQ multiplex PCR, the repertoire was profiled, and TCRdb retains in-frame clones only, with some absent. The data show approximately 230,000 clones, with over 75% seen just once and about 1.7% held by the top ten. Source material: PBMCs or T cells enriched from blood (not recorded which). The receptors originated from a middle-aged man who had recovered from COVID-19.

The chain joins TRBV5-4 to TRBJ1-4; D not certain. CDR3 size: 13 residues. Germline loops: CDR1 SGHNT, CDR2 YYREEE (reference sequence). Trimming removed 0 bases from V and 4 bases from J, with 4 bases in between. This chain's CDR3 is CASSLAVNEKLFF. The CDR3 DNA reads TGTGCCAGCAGCTTGGCGGTTAATGAAAAACTGTTTTTT.

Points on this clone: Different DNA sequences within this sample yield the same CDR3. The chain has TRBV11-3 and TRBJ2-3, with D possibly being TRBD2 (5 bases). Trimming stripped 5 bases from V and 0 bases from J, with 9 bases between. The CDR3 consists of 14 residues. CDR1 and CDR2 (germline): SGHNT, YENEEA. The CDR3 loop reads CASSPGLSTDTQYF. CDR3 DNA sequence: TGTGCCAGCAGCCCAGGACTGAGCACAGATACGCAGTATTTT.

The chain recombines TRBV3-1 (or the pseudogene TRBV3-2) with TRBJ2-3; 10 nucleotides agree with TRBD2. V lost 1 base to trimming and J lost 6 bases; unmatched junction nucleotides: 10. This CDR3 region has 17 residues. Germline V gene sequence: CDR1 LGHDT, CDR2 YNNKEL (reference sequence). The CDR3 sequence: CASSQAVPGTSVDTQYF. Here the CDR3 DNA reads TGTGCCAGCAGCCAAGCCGTCCCGGGGACTAGCGTCGATACGCAGTATTTT.

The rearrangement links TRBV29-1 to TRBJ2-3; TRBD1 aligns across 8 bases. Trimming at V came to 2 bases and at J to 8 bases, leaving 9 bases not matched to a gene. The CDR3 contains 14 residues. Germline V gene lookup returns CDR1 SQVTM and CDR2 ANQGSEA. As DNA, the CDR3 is TGCAGCGTTGAAAGGGACGGACAGGGCGGTACGCAGTATTTT. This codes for CSVERDGQGGTQYF.

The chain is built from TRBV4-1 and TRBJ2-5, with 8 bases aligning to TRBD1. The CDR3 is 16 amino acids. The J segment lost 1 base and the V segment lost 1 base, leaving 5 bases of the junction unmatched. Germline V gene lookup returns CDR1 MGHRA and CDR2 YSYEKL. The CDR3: CASSQGVTGGQETQYF. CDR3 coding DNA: TGCGCCAGCAGCCAAGGCGTTACAGGGGGCCAAGAGACCCAGTACTTC.